Below, 15 T cell receptor beta chains from the same sample are listed, as sequenced in a study of blood T cells in healthy people across ages. Using a J-beta primer mix together with a sample-barcoded 5' primer, a second PCR was run for about 7 to 12 cycles. TCRdb recomputed calls from the 5' RACE reads with MiXCR, one row per CDR3 protein. Among approximately 830,000 distinct CDR3 sequences listed, 62% were seen once. Sequences were obtained from blood. These receptors came from a man aged 25-45 years in good health.

The chain couples TRBV7-2 to TRBJ2-4, with D possibly TRBD2 on 6 matching bases. The J call may be mistaken, given a closer DNA end match to TRBJ2-7. The CDR3 covers 13 residues. Germline CDR1 is SGHTA and CDR2 is FQGNSA. The CDR3 spells CASSFAGLNEQYF. For the CDR3, the DNA is TGTGCCAGCAGCTTCGCGGGATTAAACGAGCAGTACTTC.

The table lists this clonotype with a few counts. The chain uses TRBV5-1 and TRBJ2-7; D may be TRBD1 (6 bases). V was cut by 1 base and J by 2 bases, with 10 bases left in between. The CDR3 sequence is 14 residues long. The germline V gene encodes CDR1 SGHRS and CDR2 YFSETQ. Here the CDR3 DNA reads TGCGCCAGCAGCTTGTGGGACACGGCCTACGAGCAGTACTTC. Translated: CASSLWDTAYEQYF.

In this sample, this clonotype turned up once. V is TRBV13 and J is TRBJ2-4; TRBD2 might be the D (5 bases). Gene TRBJ2-7 matches the end of the DNA better, so the J call may be wrong. CDR1 is PRHDT, CDR2 FYEKMQ, per germline (reference sequence). The CDR3 spans 14 residues. The CDR3 region has the DNA TGTGCCAGCAGCCCCCGCGGAGGCCACTACGAGCAGTACTTC. This sequence encodes CASSPRGGHYEQYF.

The chain has TRBV6-5 and TRBJ1-2; the D gene is possibly TRBD1 (5 bases). This CDR3 contains 16 residues. V was pared by 0 bases and J by 7 bases, with 18 bases between. Germline CDR1 and CDR2: MNHEY and SVGAGI. The CDR3: CASSYSMAGPRGGYTF. The CDR3 bases are TGTGCCAGCAGTTACTCGATGGCGGGGCCAAGGGGTGGCTACACCTTC.

As regards this clonotype: Mismatch with germline at one junction end may stem from a read error. V is TRBV20-1 and J is TRBJ2-4; 15 nucleotides agree with TRBD2. The CDR3 spans 15 residues. Germline lookup yields CDR1 DFQATT and CDR2 SNEGSKA (reference sequence). The CDR3 DNA is TGCAGTGCAAGAGGACTAGCGGGGGGGAGGGGGGAGCAGTACTTC. Its translation is CSARGLAGGRGEQYF.

V and J are TRBV6-2 or TRBV6-3 and TRBJ2-7; no clear D gene. The DNA end favors TRBJ2-5, so the J call may be wrong. CDR3 length: 12 amino acids. Germline assignment: CDR1 MNHEY and CDR2 SVGEGT. The CDR3 DNA sequence: TGTGCCAGCAGTTACGTTCCTGAGACCCAGTACTTC. Translating it yields CASSYVPETQYF.

The rearrangement joins TRBV4-3 to TRBJ2-7; the D gene is possibly TRBD1 (6 bases). The CDR3 is made up of 16 amino acids. Germline V gene data show CDR1 as LGHNA and CDR2 as YSLEER. Trimming took 1 base from V and 0 from J, leaving 13 bases between them. The CDR3 protein is CASSQAQGSSSYEQYF. The CDR3 coding sequence is TGCGCCAGCAGCCAAGCACAGGGTTCGAGCTCCTACGAGCAGTACTTC.

CDR3 nucleotides: TGTGCCGGCGCGGGCGGGGGGGATGGCTACACCTTC. This codes for CAGAGGGDGYTF. V and J are TRBV2 and TRBJ1-2; a weak D match, TRBD1 (5 bases). The CDR3 has 12 residues. Germline CDR1 and CDR2: SNHLY and FYNNEI. V shed 11 bases and J shed 6 bases, with 16 bases lying between them.

This chain joins TRBV4-3 and TRBJ1-4, with 7 positions matching TRBD1. This CDR3 region has 16 residues. The V gene's germline CDR1 is LGHNA and CDR2 YSLEER. The J segment lost 7 bases and the V segment lost 4 bases, leaving 12 bases of the junction unmatched. The CDR3, as DNA: TGCGCCAGCAGCCCCGGACCAGGGGGTACGGGTGAAAAACTGTTTTTT. Protein sequence: CASSPGPGGTGEKLFF.

The chain joins TRBV7-8 to TRBJ2-7; TRBD1 aligns across 11 bases. The V gene's germline CDR1 is SGHVS and CDR2 FQNEAQ. With V trimmed by 1 base and J by 6 bases, 5 bases remained unmatched. The CDR3 is 15 amino acids. This CDR3 reads CASSLGWGTGGEQYF. The CDR3 DNA follows: TGTGCCAGCAGCTTAGGATGGGGGACAGGGGGCGAGCAGTACTTC.

The rearrangement joins TRBV3-1 to TRBJ2-7; 9 bases are a match to TRBD1. V lost 7 bases to trimming and J lost 3 bases; unmatched junction nucleotides: 13. This CDR3 region has 16 residues. The germline V gene has CDR1 LGHDT and CDR2 YNNKEL (reference sequence). CDR3 loop: CASTPRTGQGNYEQYF. The CDR3 nucleotides are TGTGCCAGCACCCCGAGGACGGGACAGGGAAACTACGAGCAGTACTTC.

The J gene is TRBJ1-6, the V gene TRBV6-5; 7 nucleotides match TRBD1. Trimming took 5 bases from V and 9 from J; bases not matched to a gene: 10. CDR3 length: 15 residues. The germline V gene encodes CDR1 MNHEY and CDR2 SVGAGI. Here the CDR3 DNA reads TGTGCCAGCAGTCCCCCGGGCAGGGACAGTTCACCCCTCCACTTT. Encoded protein: CASSPPGRDSSPLHF.

The chain has TRBV6-5 and TRBJ2-1; D is unresolved. The CDR3 length is 12 residues. Trimming cost V 4 bases and J 9 bases, with 10 bases left between them. The germline gives CDR1 MNHEY, CDR2 SVGAGI. CDR3: CASSWSFGEQFF. DNA for the CDR3: TGTGCCAGCAGTTGGAGCTTTGGTGAGCAGTTCTTC.

V is TRBV6-5 and J is TRBJ1-2; 7 bases line up with TRBD1. J was trimmed by 2 bases and V by 7 bases; bases with no gene match: 7. The germline CDR1 and CDR2 sequences are MNHEY and SVGAGI. This CDR3 has 14 residues. CDR3 nucleotide sequence: TGTGCCAGCAAGCGAGGACAGGCGAACTATGGCTACACCTTC. This gives the protein CASKRGQANYGYTF.

This clonotype has just one count. This rearrangement joins TRBV18 to TRBJ2-1; 12 nucleotides line up with TRBD2. The CDR3 spans 14 residues. Germline lookup yields CDR1 KGHSH and CDR2 LQKENI. J gave up 4 bases and V 8 bases, and 3 bases lay outside the gene matches. CDR3 DNA sequence: TGTGCCAGCCAGACTAGCGGGGGATACAATGAGCAGTTCTTC. As protein: CASQTSGGYNEQFF.